This T cell receptor beta chain was recorded in a study of graft-versus-host responses after intestinal transplantation. Study as a whole: Every transplant recipient was induced with anti-thymocyte globulin, then maintained on tacrolimus and steroids for approximately three years.

CDR1 and CDR2 from the germline V gene are SGHKS and YYEKEE (reference sequence). This CDR3 is built from 18 residues. The J segment lost 3 bases and the V segment lost 1 base, leaving 15 bases of the junction unmatched. As concerns this clone: The antigen remains undetermined.

Libraries were prepared by immunoSEQ multiplex PCR; TCRdb keeps only in-frame clonotypes and omits some of them. Among about 59,000 clones listed, around 93% were seen once. The chain links TRBV5-5 to TRBJ2-7; 8 bases agree with TRBD1. The specimen comprised unstimulated CD4+ T cells sorted from spleen or lymph node cells, sampled before transplant. This sequence was found in a human donor who was the organ donor for an intestinal transplant. This CDR3 reads CASSLLGPQGVTYYEQYF. In DNA, the CDR3 is TGTGCCAGCAGCTTGTTGGGTCCACAGGGGGTGACGTACTACGAGCAGTACTTC.